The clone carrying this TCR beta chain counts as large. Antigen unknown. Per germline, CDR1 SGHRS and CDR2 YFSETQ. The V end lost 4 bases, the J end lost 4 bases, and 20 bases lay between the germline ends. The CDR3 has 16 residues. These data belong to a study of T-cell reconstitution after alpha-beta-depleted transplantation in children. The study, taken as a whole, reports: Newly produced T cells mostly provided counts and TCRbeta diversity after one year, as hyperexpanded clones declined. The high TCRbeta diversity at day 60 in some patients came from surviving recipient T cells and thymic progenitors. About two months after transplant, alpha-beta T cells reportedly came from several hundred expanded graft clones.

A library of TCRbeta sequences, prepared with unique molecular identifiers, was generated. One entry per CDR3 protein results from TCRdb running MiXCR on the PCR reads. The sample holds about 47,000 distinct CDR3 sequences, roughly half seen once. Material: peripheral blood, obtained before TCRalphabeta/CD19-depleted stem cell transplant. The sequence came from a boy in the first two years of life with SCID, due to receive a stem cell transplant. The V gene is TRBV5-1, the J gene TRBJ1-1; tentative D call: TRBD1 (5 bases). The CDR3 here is CASSPGHGVLGTEAFF. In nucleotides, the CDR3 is TGCGCCAGCAGCCCTGGACATGGGGTGTTGGGCACTGAAGCTTTCTTT.